This T cell receptor beta chain is drawn from a study of T-cell memory formation after mild COVID-19. For this clonotype: What it binds is not known.

General study findings and limits: That cross-reactive memory joined was suggested by some responding clones appearing in pre-infection memory.

CDR3 length: 15 residues. With 0 bases clipped from V and 4 bases from J, the junction kept 3 bases outside the gene matches. Germline CDR1 is SGDLS and CDR2 is YYNGEE. A single record per CDR3 protein comes from TCRdb applying MiXCR to the 5' RACE reads. Of 380,000 or so distinct CDR3 sequences listed, roughly an eighth were seen once; the top ten hold roughly 20%. The chain employs TRBV9 and TRBJ2-2, with 7 positions matching TRBD2. The sequence was collected from a man aged 18-30 years who had mild COVID-19 (a few samples of this study predate the infection). Cell type and time point are not known. The sequenced sample was PBMCs or a T cell subset sorted from them (not recorded which). The CDR3 sequence: CASSVGTSSTGELFF. CDR3 DNA: TGTGCCAGCAGCGTAGGGACTAGTAGCACCGGGGAGCTGTTTTTT.